One sample yielded the 3 T cell receptor beta chains listed below, sequenced in a study of CD8 T cells in Susac syndrome. Random hexamers were used to reverse transcribe an amount of roughly 0.45 to 1 ug RNA. Each CDR3 protein gets one entry after TCRdb re-called the immunoSEQ multiplex PCR reads with MiXCR. The sample lists some 150,000 distinct CDR3 sequences, less than 95% occurring once. The sample consisted of CD4+ T cells from PBMCs. The receptor source for this set is a human donor in good health.

This rearrangement joins TRBV23-1 to TRBJ2-5; TRBD1 aligns across 9 bases. TRBV23-1 is labeled an ORF, and its function is uncertain. V trimming: 11 bases; J trimming: 10 bases; junction bases outside the gene matches: 17. CDR3 length: 14 residues. DNA of the CDR3: TGCGCCGGAGGAAGGGACAGGGAGGGAACGGACCAGTACTTC. Translation: CAGGRDREGTDQYF.

The chain couples TRBV3-1 to TRBJ2-3; 7 bases agree with TRBD2. CDR1 is LGHDT and CDR2 is YNNKEL in the germline V gene (reference sequence). The CDR3 is 15 amino acids. Losses at the gene ends were 0 bases for V and 3 bases for J; bases not matched to a gene: 3. CDR3 protein: CASSQELARTDTQYF. CDR3 DNA sequence: TGTGCCAGCAGCCAAGAACTAGCGAGGACAGATACGCAGTATTTT.

The chain joins TRBV29-1 to TRBJ2-7; 11 bases align to TRBD2. The length of the CDR3 is 14 residues. Per the germline V gene, CDR1 is SQVTM and CDR2 is ANQGSEA. Trimming cost V 6 bases and J 3 bases; bases outside gene matches: 7. The CDR3 here is CSVVMGTSGYEQYF. CDR3 DNA: TGCAGCGTAGTGATGGGGACTAGCGGCTACGAGCAGTACTTC.